This T cell receptor beta chain was identified during a study of blood T cell repertoires in COVID-19. Study background: PBMCs, B-cell-depleted T cells, or T cells were the source of the cDNA or gDNA that made up the material.

The germline V gene encodes CDR1 LGHDT and CDR2 YNNKEL (reference sequence). The V and J ends lost 0 bases and 3 bases respectively, with 11 bases between them. The CDR3 contains 15 residues. In the authors' workflow: Amplifying reference gene primers gave estimates of nucleated cell counts. Only in-frame clones appear in the TCRdb table, and some are missing; sequencing was by immunoSEQ multiplex PCR. From that table come the V and J calls and clone size; the DNA was used to work out D and trimming. This sample carries around 120,000 clones, approximately 87% of them seen once, and the ten largest clones take approximately 2.1%.

The chain recombines TRBV3-1 (or the pseudogene TRBV3-2) with TRBJ2-5; D ambiguous. The sample consisted of peripheral blood. This TCR came from a man aged 25 to 45 with acute or convalescent COVID-19. CDR3 bases: TGTGCCAGCAGCCAAGATGAATTAGGAGAAGAGACCCAGTACTTC. Encoded protein: CASSQDELGEETQYF.